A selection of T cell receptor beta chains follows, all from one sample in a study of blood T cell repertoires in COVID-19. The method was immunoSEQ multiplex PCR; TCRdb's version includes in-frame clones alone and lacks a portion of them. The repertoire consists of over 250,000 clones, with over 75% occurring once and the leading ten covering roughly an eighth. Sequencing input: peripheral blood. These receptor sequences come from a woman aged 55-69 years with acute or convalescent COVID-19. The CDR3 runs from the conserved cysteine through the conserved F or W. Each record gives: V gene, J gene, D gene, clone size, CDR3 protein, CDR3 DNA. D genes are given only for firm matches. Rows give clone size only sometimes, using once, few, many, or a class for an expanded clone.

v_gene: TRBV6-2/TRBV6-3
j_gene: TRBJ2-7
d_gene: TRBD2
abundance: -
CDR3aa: CASSYATGGSYEQYF
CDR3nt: TGTGCCAGCAGTTACGCGACGGGAGGGTCCTACGAGCAGTACTTC

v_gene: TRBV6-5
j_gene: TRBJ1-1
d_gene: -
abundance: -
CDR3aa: CASINPQGTEAFF
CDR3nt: TGTGCCAGCATAAACCCTCAGGGGACTGAAGCTTTCTTT

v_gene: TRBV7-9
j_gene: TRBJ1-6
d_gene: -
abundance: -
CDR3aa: CASSPVWTGFRSPLHF
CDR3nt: TGTGCCAGCAGCCCTGTCTGGACTGGGTTCCGTTCACCCCTCCACTTT

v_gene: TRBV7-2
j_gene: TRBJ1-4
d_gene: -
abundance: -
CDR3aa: CASSLEGQINEKLFF
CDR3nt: TGTGCCAGCAGCTTAGAGGGACAAATAAATGAAAAACTGTTTTTT

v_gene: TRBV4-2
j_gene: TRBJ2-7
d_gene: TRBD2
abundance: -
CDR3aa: CASSLRALGSGAREEQYF
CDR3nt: TGTGCCAGCAGCTTGAGGGCCTTGGGGAGCGGGGCTCGGGAAGAGCAGTACTTC

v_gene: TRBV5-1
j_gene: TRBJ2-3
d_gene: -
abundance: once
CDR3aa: CASSLDFSRGTDTQYF
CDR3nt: TGCGCCAGCAGCTTGGATTTTTCCCGCGGGACAGATACGCAGTATTTT

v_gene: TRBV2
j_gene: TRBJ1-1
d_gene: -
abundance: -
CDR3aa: CASSPKNRQTTEAFF
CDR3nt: TGTGCCAGCAGTCCAAAAAACCGACAGACTACTGAAGCTTTCTTT

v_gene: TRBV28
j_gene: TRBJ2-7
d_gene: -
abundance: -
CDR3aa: CASSPTRGDYEQYF
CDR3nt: TGTGCCAGCAGTCCAACACGGGGAGATTACGAGCAGTACTTC

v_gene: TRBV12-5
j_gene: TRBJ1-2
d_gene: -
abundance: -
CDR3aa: CASGPALGHGYGYTF
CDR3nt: TGTGCTAGTGGTCCCGCACTTGGACATGGCTATGGCTACACCTTC

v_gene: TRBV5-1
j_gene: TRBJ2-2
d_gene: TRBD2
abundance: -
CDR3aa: CASSLSSGLQSPAHTGELFF
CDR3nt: TGCGCCAGCAGCTTAAGTTCGGGACTACAGTCTCCCGCTCACACCGGGGAGCTGTTTTTT

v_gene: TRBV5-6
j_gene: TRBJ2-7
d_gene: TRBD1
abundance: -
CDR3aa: CASSLYDRVVEQYF
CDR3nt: TGTGCCAGCAGCTTATATGACAGGGTAGTTGAGCAGTACTTC

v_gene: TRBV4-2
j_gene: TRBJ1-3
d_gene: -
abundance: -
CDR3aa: CASSQDSGGAASSGNTIYF
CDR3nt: TGTGCCAGCAGCCAAGATTCCGGGGGAGCGGCTAGCTCTGGAAACACCATATATTTT

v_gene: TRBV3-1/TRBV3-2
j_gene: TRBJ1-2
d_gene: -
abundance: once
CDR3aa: CASSQESGATF
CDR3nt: TGTGCCAGCAGCCAAGAATCGGGAGCCACCTTC

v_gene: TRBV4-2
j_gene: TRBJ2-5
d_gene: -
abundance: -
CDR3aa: CASSEPGQAGETQYF
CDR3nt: TGTGCCAGCAGCGAACCGGGACAAGCGGGGGAGACCCAGTACTTC

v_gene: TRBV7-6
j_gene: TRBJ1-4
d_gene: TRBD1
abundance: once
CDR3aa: CASSPGQGTNEKLFF
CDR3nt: TGTGCCAGCAGCCCCGGACAGGGGACTAATGAAAAACTGTTTTTT

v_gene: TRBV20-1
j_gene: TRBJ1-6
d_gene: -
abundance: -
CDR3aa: CSASRQGIASLHF
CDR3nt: TGCAGTGCTAGTAGGCAGGGAATAGCATCCCTCCACTTT

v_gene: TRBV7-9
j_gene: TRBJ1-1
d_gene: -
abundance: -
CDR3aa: CASSNSKRRETEAFF
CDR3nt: TGTGCCAGCAGCAACTCGAAACGGAGGGAGACTGAAGCTTTCTTT

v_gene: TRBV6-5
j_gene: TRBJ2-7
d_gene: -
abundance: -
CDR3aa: CASSYSNTGTSEQYF
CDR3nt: TGTGCCAGCAGTTACTCGAATACAGGGACAAGCGAGCAGTACTTC